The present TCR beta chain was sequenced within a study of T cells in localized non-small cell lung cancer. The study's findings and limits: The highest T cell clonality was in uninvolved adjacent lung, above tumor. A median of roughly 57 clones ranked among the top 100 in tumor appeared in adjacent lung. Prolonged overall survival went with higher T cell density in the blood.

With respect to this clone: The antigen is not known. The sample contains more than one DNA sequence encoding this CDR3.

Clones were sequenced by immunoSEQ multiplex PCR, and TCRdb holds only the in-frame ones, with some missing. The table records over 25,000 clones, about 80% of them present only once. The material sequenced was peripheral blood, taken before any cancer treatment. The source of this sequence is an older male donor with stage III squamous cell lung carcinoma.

The CDR3 DNA follows: TGTGCCAGCAGCTTACAAGAGGACACTGAAGCTTTCTTT. This codes for CASSLQEDTEAFF. The rearrangement links TRBV5-4 to TRBJ1-1; D is undetermined. The CDR3 is made up of 13 amino acids. Deletions cut 2 bases from V and 3 bases from J, with 8 bases between. Per germline, CDR1 SGHNT and CDR2 YYREEE (reference sequence).